This entry describes one TCR beta chain. What it recognizes is unknown. This sample was included in a study of STAT3 mutations in large granular lymphocyte leukemia. Study-wide results and limits: TCR clonotype switching after therapy occurred in about 30% of the 18 patients. In T-cell large granular lymphocyte leukemia, about half of patients showed multiple immunodominant subclonotypes. Persisting codominant clonotypes may have hidden a small pathogenic clone. Suggested: STAT3 mutation was not the ancestral event for these clonal expansions.

TCRbeta libraries averaged around 38,000 productive templates per sample. Assay: immunoSEQ multiplex PCR; the TCRdb copy retains only in-frame clones and omits some. Among several thousand clones, about 89% were seen once, and the ten largest hold approximately 75%. CDR3 length equals 16 residues. The germline gives CDR1 SQVTM, CDR2 ANQGSEA. V was cut by 7 bases and J by 12 bases, with 30 bases left in between. The sequencing input was peripheral blood mononuclear cells. The chain combines TRBV29-1 with TRBJ1-4; D call uncertain. The origin of this receptor is an older man with T-cell large granular lymphocyte leukemia. Some clones in this sample may be carry-over from other donors' samples. CDR3: CSAALTKPGGLFELFF. The CDR3 DNA reads as TGCAGCGCCGCCCTAACGAAACCGGGAGGTTTGTTTGAACTGTTTTTT.